This note documents a single T cell receptor beta chain sequence. The CDR3 is 13 amino acids. The germline gives CDR1 MNHEY, CDR2 SMNVEV (reference sequence). The V gene end was trimmed by 7 bases and the J gene end by 2 bases; junction bases not matched to a gene: 0. Only in-frame clones appear in the TCRdb table, and some are missing; sequencing was by immunoSEQ multiplex PCR. Among 200,000 to 250,000 clones listed, approximately 80% were seen once. This record belongs to a study of blood T cell repertoires in COVID-19. Study background: Spain, Italy and the United States supplied samples that represented acute and convalescent COVID-19.

The chain carries TRBV27 and TRBJ2-1, with 9 bases that match TRBD2. The sequenced sample was peripheral blood. The receptor was derived from a woman aged 45-59 years with acute or convalescent COVID-19. CDR3 nucleotides: TGTGCCAGCACTAGCGGGACCTACAATGAGCAGTTCTTC. Its protein product is CASTSGTYNEQFF.